The 25 T cell receptor beta chains presented below share a single source sample, sequenced in a study of blood T cell repertoires in COVID-19. The method was immunoSEQ multiplex PCR; TCRdb's version includes in-frame clones alone and lacks a portion of them. The sample records under 130,000 clones, roughly 69% being singletons. Sequenced input: peripheral blood. The receptor set was obtained from a man older than 75 with acute or convalescent COVID-19.

A few counts support this clone. The chain uses TRBV6-2 or TRBV6-3 and TRBJ1-6, with TRBD1 identical over 7 bases. The CDR3 contains 15 residues. V lost 6 bases, J lost 9 bases, and 11 bases stayed unmatched. From germline, CDR1 is MNHEY and CDR2 SVGEGT. CDR3 protein: CASSPSQGFGSPLHF. As DNA, the CDR3 is TGTGCCAGCAGCCCCTCACAGGGGTTTGGTTCACCCCTCCACTTT.

The chain uses TRBV24-1 and TRBJ2-2; possible D gene TRBD2, 6 bases. The V gene lost 9 bases and the J gene lost 1 base, with 20 bases spanning the gap. The germline V gene has CDR1 KGHDR and CDR2 SFDVKD. There are 17 residues in the CDR3. The CDR3 loop is CATSTTVGDWNTGELFF. The DNA for the CDR3 is TGTGCCACCTCCACCACGGTGGGGGACTGGAACACCGGGGAGCTGTTTTTT.

V gene TRBV6-5 combines with J gene TRBJ2-7, with D maybe TRBD2 (6 bases). The CDR3 contains 14 residues. V dropped 1 base and J dropped 1 base, with 8 bases sitting between them. The V gene's germline CDR1 is MNHEY and CDR2 SVGAGI. For the CDR3, the DNA is TGTGCCAGCAGTTACTTACGGGGGTCCTACGAGCAGTACTTC. It yields the protein CASSYLRGSYEQYF.

The chain uses TRBV5-1 and TRBJ1-4, with D maybe TRBD1 (6 bases). Germline values: CDR1 SGHRS, CDR2 YFSETQ. Trimming took off 4 bases at V and 7 bases at J, with 17 bases between the two ends. The CDR3 spans 15 residues. The CDR3 DNA reads as TGCGCCAGCAGCCCGGCCGGGGGGGCTGGTGAAAAACTGTTTTTT. Protein: CASSPAGGAGEKLFF. The full variable domain, its missing parts supplied by reference TRBV5-1 and TRBJ1-4, is KAGVTQTPRYLIKTRGQQVTLSCSPISGHRSVSWYQQTPGQGLQFLFEYFSETQRNKGNFPGRFSGRQFSNSRSEMNVSTLELGDSALYLCASSPAGGAGEKLFFGSGTQLSVL.

This clone occurred a few times. The rearrangement joins TRBV6-6 to TRBJ2-3; D call uncertain. The CDR3 runs 16 residues. Germline V gene sequence: CDR1 MNHNY, CDR2 SVGAGI (reference sequence). V gave up 0 bases and J gave up 0 bases, with 10 bases separating them. For the CDR3, the DNA is TGTGCCAGCAGTTACTCGACATTGGCCAGCACAGATACGCAGTATTTT. Protein product: CASSYSTLASTDTQYF.

The rearrangement links TRBV5-1 to TRBJ1-6, with D tentatively TRBD1 (6 bases). Germline V gene data show CDR1 as SGHRS and CDR2 as YFSETQ. The germline V and J ends were trimmed by 3 bases and 0 bases, with 7 bases remaining between them. This CDR3 is built from 15 residues. CDR3 DNA: TGCGCCAGCAGCTCGGACAGCTCCTATAATTCACCCCTCCACTTT. Translating gives CASSSDSSYNSPLHF.

The V and J genes are TRBV10-3 and TRBJ2-4; TRBD1 matches 8 bases. In germline, CDR1 is ENHRY, CDR2 SYGVKD. The CDR3 covers 14 residues. The ends lost 6 bases at V and 4 bases at J; junction bases unmatched: 5. CDR3 sequence: CAISRTGTKNIQYF. The CDR3 DNA reads as TGTGCCATCAGCCGGACAGGGACTAAAAACATTCAGTACTTC.

V gene TRBV11-3 combines with J gene TRBJ1-6; D is ambiguous. The CDR3 totals 13 residues. V lost 0 bases, J lost 8 bases, and 5 bases lay in between. CDR1 and CDR2 (germline): SGHNT, YENEEA. The DNA for the CDR3 is TGTGCCAGCAGCTTAGAGGCCGATTCACCCCTCCACTTT. Protein product: CASSLEADSPLHF.

In its sample, this clone was seen once. The J gene is TRBJ1-5, the V gene TRBV28, with 8 bases fitting TRBD1. Trimming at V came to 5 bases and at J to 3 bases, leaving 6 bases not matched to a gene. The germline CDR1 and CDR2 sequences are MDHEN and SYDVKM. The CDR3 loop spans 15 amino acids. The CDR3 region is CASSQTGVLNQPQHF. Here the CDR3 DNA reads TGTGCCAGCAGTCAGACAGGGGTTCTCAATCAGCCCCAGCATTTT.

In this sample, this clone turned up a few times. The CDR3 reads CASSLRGGKEAFF. DNA of the CDR3: TGTGCCAGCAGTCTCCGGGGGGGGAAAGAAGCTTTCTTT. The chain uses TRBV11-3 and TRBJ1-1, with D possibly matching TRBD1 (5 bases). The CDR3 has 13 amino acids. The V gene lost 6 bases and the J gene lost 8 bases, with 16 bases spanning the gap. CDR1 and CDR2 from the germline V gene are SGHNT and YENEEA.

The V call is TRBV15, the J call TRBJ1-6; D is undetermined. The germline V gene encodes CDR1 LNHNV and CDR2 YYDKDF (reference sequence). This CDR3 is 15 amino acids long. V lost 1 base and J lost 7, with 11 bases in between. Here the CDR3 reads CATSRGEARNSPLHF. CDR3 nucleotide sequence: TGTGCCACCAGCAGAGGTGAGGCGAGAAATTCACCCCTCCACTTT.

The chain joins TRBV6-2 or TRBV6-3 to TRBJ1-2; D remains ambiguous. Per germline, CDR1 MNHEY and CDR2 SVGEGT. CDR3 length: 13 residues. V lost 2 bases and J 6 bases, leaving 10 bases between the germline ends. The CDR3 DNA sequence: TGTGCCAGCAGTTACCTACGCTACGATGGCTACACCTTC. As protein: CASSYLRYDGYTF.

This clone was seen once. V usage is TRBV7-2 and J usage is TRBJ1-3, with 10 bases fitting TRBD1. CDR3 size: 15 residues. The germline CDR1 and CDR2 sequences are SGHTA and FQGNSA. With 5 bases clipped from V and 7 bases from J, the junction kept 8 bases outside the gene matches. CDR3 nucleotides: TGTGCCAGCAGCCAACAGACGGGACAGGGGAACACCATATATTTT. Its protein product is CASSQQTGQGNTIYF.

The CDR3 coding sequence is TGTGCCAGCAGTTCGGCGGGGGGTAATTCACCCCTCCACTTT. It encodes CASSSAGGNSPLHF. This chain links TRBV27 with TRBJ1-6; D perhaps matches TRBD1 (5 bases). Looked up from germline, CDR1 is MNHEY and CDR2 is SMNVEV (reference sequence). There are 14 residues in the CDR3. V was shortened by 4 bases and J by 6 bases, with 10 bases between the two germline ends.

V gene TRBV7-2 combines with J gene TRBJ2-4; 7 bases align to TRBD2. With 10 bases clipped from V and 4 bases from J, the junction kept 4 bases outside the gene matches. This CDR3 has 12 amino acids. The V gene's germline CDR1 is SGHTA and CDR2 FQGNSA. The CDR3 DNA reads as TGTGCCACGGGGGAGGGTAAAAACATTCAGTACTTC. Its translation is CATGEGKNIQYF.

This chain links TRBV28 with TRBJ1-1, with D hard to call. V lost 6 bases and J lost 0, with 14 bases in between. The CDR3 loop spans 15 amino acids. Germline loops: CDR1 MDHEN, CDR2 SYDVKM. This chain's CDR3 is CASSPGWSVNTEAFF. CDR3 in DNA: TGTGCCAGCAGCCCCGGGTGGAGCGTGAACACTGAAGCTTTCTTT.

The chain combines TRBV7-9 with TRBJ1-5; D may be TRBD1 (6 bases). Trimming took off 5 bases at V and 2 bases at J, with 13 bases between the two ends. Germline V gene sequence: CDR1 SEHNR, CDR2 FQNEAQ (reference sequence). This CDR3 has 15 residues. The CDR3 here is CASSAAGDRNQPQHF. CDR3 bases: TGTGCCAGCAGCGCAGCAGGGGACCGCAATCAGCCCCAGCATTTT.

The chain links TRBV7-9 to TRBJ1-4; D gene ambiguous. Per germline, CDR1 SEHNR and CDR2 FQNEAQ (reference sequence). Trimming removed 5 bases at V and 0 bases at J, with 10 bases between. CDR3 length: 15 residues. This chain's CDR3 is CASSKRTSTNEKLFF. CDR3 DNA sequence: TGTGCCAGCAGCAAGCGAACTTCAACTAATGAAAAACTGTTTTTT.

This clone occurred a few times. The CDR3 DNA follows: TGTGCCAGCAGTTTCCCCCCCCTAGGGAGTAGGAATGAAAAACTGTTTTTT. This gives the protein CASSFPPLGSRNEKLFF. The V gene is TRBV28, the J gene TRBJ1-4; D is unclear. CDR1 and CDR2 (germline): MDHEN, SYDVKM. The CDR3 contains 17 residues. With 3 bases removed from V and 5 bases from J, the gap between germline ends came to 19 bases.

This chain uses TRBV6-6 with TRBJ2-3; D possibly corresponds to TRBD2 (5 bases). This CDR3 region has 14 residues. Germline V gene sequence: CDR1 MNHNY, CDR2 SVGAGI (reference sequence). V was pared by 8 bases and J by 3 bases, with 15 bases between. The CDR3 is CASVADFGTDTQYF. For the CDR3, the DNA is TGTGCCAGCGTGGCGGACTTCGGGACAGATACGCAGTATTTT.

CDR3: CATSDWLEGYTF. In DNA, the CDR3 is TGTGCCACAAGCGACTGGTTGGAGGGCTACACCTTC. The chain couples TRBV19 to TRBJ1-2; D is unresolved. Looked up from germline, CDR1 is LNHDA and CDR2 is SQIVND (reference sequence). The CDR3 is made up of 12 amino acids. V was cut by 10 bases and J by 8 bases, with 17 bases left in between.

The V call is TRBV9, the J call TRBJ1-5; D ambiguous. The CDR3 consists of 14 residues. Germline values: CDR1 SGDLS, CDR2 YYNGEE. Trimming left V 0 bases short and J 0 bases short, with 4 bases between. The CDR3 here is CASSVGHSNQPQHF. The CDR3 DNA follows: TGTGCCAGCAGCGTAGGTCATAGCAATCAGCCCCAGCATTTT. The variable domain in full, completed from reference TRBV9 and TRBJ1-5, reads DSGVTQTPKHLITATGQRVTLRCSPRSGDLSVYWYQQSLDQGLQFLIQYYNGEERAKGNILERFSAQQFPDLHSELNLSSLELGDSALYFCASSVGHSNQPQHFGDGTRLSIL.

This clone was found many times. The gene calls are TRBV7-6 and TRBJ2-3; 8 bases align to TRBD2. The CDR3 loop spans 15 amino acids. Per germline, CDR1 SGHVS and CDR2 FNYEAQ. J lost 4 bases, V lost 6 bases, and 9 bases had no gene match. CDR3 sequence reads: CASRGSAGVSDTQYF. In DNA, the CDR3 is TGTGCCAGCAGGGGGTCAGCGGGAGTTTCAGATACGCAGTATTTT.

A single count supports this clone. The chain recombines TRBV5-1 with TRBJ2-1; 10 nucleotides align to TRBD2. V lost 4 bases to trimming and J lost 8 bases; unmatched junction nucleotides: 9. The CDR3 covers 15 residues. CDR1 SGHRS and CDR2 YFSETQ come from the germline V gene. CDR3 nucleotides: TGCGCCAGCAGCCCGGGACTAGCGAGGAGTGATGAGCAGTTCTTC. This encodes CASSPGLARSDEQFF. Drawing the rest from reference TRBV5-1 and TRBJ2-1, the complete variable domain is KAGVTQTPRYLIKTRGQQVTLSCSPISGHRSVSWYQQTPGQGLQFLFEYFSETQRNKGNFPGRFSGRQFSNSRSEMNVSTLELGDSALYLCASSPGLARSDEQFFGPGTRLTVL.

In this sample, this clone turned up a few times. The V gene is TRBV5-1, the J gene TRBJ2-5, with TRBD2 matching over 9 bases. Germline V gene sequence: CDR1 SGHRS, CDR2 YFSETQ. The CDR3 extends over 15 amino acids. V lost 5 bases, J lost 2 bases, and 7 bases stayed unmatched. The CDR3 protein is CASRVLAGAQETQYF. DNA for the CDR3: TGCGCCAGCAGGGTACTAGCGGGTGCTCAAGAGACCCAGTACTTC.